Sequencing of this T cell receptor beta chain was carried out in a study of blood T cell repertoires in COVID-19. Original handling: Amplification with reference gene primers provided the estimates of nucleated cell counts. The repertoire was sequenced with immunoSEQ multiplex PCR; TCRdb's copy has only in-frame clones and lacks some. V and J calls and clone size come straight from that table; D and trimming were deduced from the DNA. This sample carries roughly 200,000 clones, about 88% of them seen once, and the ten largest clones take approximately 2.5%. Germline-derived CDR1 and CDR2 are MGHRA and YSYEKL. The CDR3 totals 16 residues. Trimming took 1 base from V and 4 from J, leaving 16 bases between them.

This receptor was obtained from a man between 35 and 55 years old with active or convalescent COVID-19. What was sequenced was peripheral blood. The chain has TRBV4-1 and TRBJ1-2; D might be TRBD1 (5 bases). The CDR3 loop reads CASSQGQTERSYGYTF. CDR3 DNA: TGCGCCAGCAGCCAAGGACAGACGGAAAGGTCCTATGGCTACACCTTC.